These 11 T cell receptor beta chains were sequenced from one sample in a study of blood T cell repertoires in COVID-19. Sequenced by immunoSEQ multiplex PCR; TCRdb stores in-frame clones only, minus some. The sample has about 160,000 clones, 79% seen once; the top ten hold about 7.8%. The specimen sequenced was peripheral blood. The receptor source for this set is a woman aged 55-70 years with COVID-19, enrolled during active disease.

The chain recombines TRBV7-2 with TRBJ2-7; TRBD2 aligns across 7 bases. CDR1 SGHTA and CDR2 FQGNSA come from the germline V gene. This CDR3 has 13 amino acids. V lost 4 bases, J lost 6 bases, and 6 bases stayed unmatched. The CDR3 is CASSSGGRGEQYF. DNA of the CDR3: TGTGCCAGCAGCTCTGGGGGGAGGGGCGAGCAGTACTTC.

The chain recombines TRBV7-2 with TRBJ1-5, with D perhaps TRBD1 (5 bases). There are 13 residues in the CDR3. The V end lost 3 bases, the J end lost 7 bases, and 10 bases lay between the germline ends. Germline V gene data show CDR1 as SGHTA and CDR2 as FQGNSA. The DNA for the CDR3 is TGTGCCAGCAGCTTGCAGGGTGGGCAGCCCCAGCATTTT. Protein sequence: CASSLQGGQPQHF. Full variable domain (rest looked up from reference TRBV7-2 and TRBJ1-5): GAGVSQSPSNKVTEKGKDVELRCDPISGHTALYWYRQSLGQGLEFLIYFQGNSAPDKSGLPSDRFSAERTGGSVSTLTIQRTQQEDSAVYLCASSLQGGQPQHFGDGTRLSIL.

The V and J genes are TRBV9 and TRBJ2-3; D is unresolved. The germline CDR1 and CDR2 sequences are SGDLS and YYNGEE. V was clipped by 0 bases and J by 2 bases, with 4 bases between them. The CDR3 spans 13 residues. CDR3 loop: CASSVGLTDTQYF. CDR3 DNA: TGTGCCAGCAGCGTAGGACTCACAGATACGCAGTATTTT. Variable domain in full (rest from reference TRBV9 and TRBJ2-3): DSGVTQTPKHLITATGQRVTLRCSPRSGDLSVYWYQQSLDQGLQFLIQYYNGEERAKGNILERFSAQQFPDLHSELNLSSLELGDSALYFCASSVGLTDTQYFGPGTRLTVL.

This clone has only a few counts. The chain links TRBV4-1 to TRBJ2-3; TRBD1 agrees at 10 bases. V gave up 4 bases and J gave up 4 bases; unmatched junction bases: 8. CDR1 and CDR2 from the germline V gene are MGHRA and YSYEKL. This CDR3 comprises 16 residues. The CDR3 region is CASSRDRGGVADTQYF. The CDR3, as DNA: TGCGCCAGCAGCCGGGACAGGGGAGGAGTAGCAGATACGCAGTATTTT.

This chain links TRBV27 with TRBJ2-7, with D possibly being TRBD2 (6 bases). Germline-derived CDR1 and CDR2 are MNHEY and SMNVEV (reference sequence). Between the trimmed V and J ends, which lost 3 bases and 6 bases, there was a span of 15 bases. The CDR3 covers 14 residues. The CDR3 loop reads CASSFGSSRGEQYF. CDR3 in DNA: TGTGCCAGCAGTTTCGGGAGCTCCCGGGGCGAGCAGTACTTC.

V usage is TRBV7-2 and J usage is TRBJ1-1; 9 nucleotides agree with TRBD1. CDR1 and CDR2 from the germline V gene are SGHTA and FQGNSA. This CDR3 has 14 amino acids. After removal of 6 bases from V and 1 base from J, the junction contained 3 bases not matched to a gene. The CDR3 here is CASRPTGGNTEAFF. In nucleotides, the CDR3 is TGTGCCAGCAGACCGACAGGGGGGAACACTGAAGCTTTCTTT.

The J gene is TRBJ1-6, the V gene TRBV27; 7 nucleotides match TRBD1. Germline V gene lookup returns CDR1 MNHEY and CDR2 SMNVEV (reference sequence). V lost 7 bases and J lost 0; bases outside the gene matches: 9. The CDR3 extends over 17 amino acids. The CDR3 nucleotides are TGTGCCAGCAACTATCTAGGGACAGTCTCCTATAATTCACCCCTCCACTTT. It yields the protein CASNYLGTVSYNSPLHF.

The chain links TRBV5-5 to TRBJ1-6; TRBD1 agrees at 8 bases. V was clipped by 3 bases and J by 10 bases; unmatched bases: 6. The germline CDR1 and CDR2 sequences are SGHKS and YYEKEE (reference sequence). This CDR3 has 14 amino acids. CDR3 sequence (DNA): TGTGCCAGCAGCTCGGGGACAGGCGGATCACCCCTCCACTTT. It is translated as CASSSGTGGSPLHF. Drawing the rest from reference TRBV5-5 and TRBJ1-6, the complete variable domain is DAGVTQSPTHLIKTRGQQVTLRCSPISGHKSVSWYQQVLGQGPQFIFQYYEKEERGRGNFPDRFSARQFPNYSSELNVNALLLGDSALYLCASSSGTGGSPLHFGNGTRLTVT.

The chain combines TRBV10-3 with TRBJ1-5; 7 nucleotides align to TRBD1. In germline, CDR1 is ENHRY, CDR2 SYGVKD. V shed 11 bases, J shed 4 bases, and the junction held 20 bases outside the gene matches. The CDR3 has 17 amino acids. The CDR3 DNA sequence: TGTGCCGTTCCAGGCCCGCCTCACAGGGGTCGGAATCAGCCCCAGCATTTT. It yields the protein CAVPGPPHRGRNQPQHF.

The chain uses TRBV10-3 and TRBJ2-2, with 10 bases aligning to TRBD1. In germline, CDR1 is ENHRY, CDR2 SYGVKD. CDR3 length: 16 amino acids. Trimming at V came to 4 bases and at J to 3 bases, leaving 5 bases not matched to a gene. The CDR3 sequence is CAISVTGTGDTGELFF. In DNA, the CDR3 is TGTGCCATCAGTGTGACCGGGACAGGGGACACCGGGGAGCTGTTTTTT.

The table lists this clone with a count of one. The rearrangement uses TRBV4-3 and TRBJ2-2; D gene uncertain. Per the germline V gene, CDR1 is LGHNA and CDR2 is YSLEER. V lost 2 bases to trimming and J lost 6 bases, with 7 bases between them. There are 13 residues in the CDR3. The CDR3 loop reads CASSQLGPGELFF. For the CDR3, the DNA is TGCGCCAGCAGCCAACTAGGTCCCGGGGAGCTGTTTTTT.